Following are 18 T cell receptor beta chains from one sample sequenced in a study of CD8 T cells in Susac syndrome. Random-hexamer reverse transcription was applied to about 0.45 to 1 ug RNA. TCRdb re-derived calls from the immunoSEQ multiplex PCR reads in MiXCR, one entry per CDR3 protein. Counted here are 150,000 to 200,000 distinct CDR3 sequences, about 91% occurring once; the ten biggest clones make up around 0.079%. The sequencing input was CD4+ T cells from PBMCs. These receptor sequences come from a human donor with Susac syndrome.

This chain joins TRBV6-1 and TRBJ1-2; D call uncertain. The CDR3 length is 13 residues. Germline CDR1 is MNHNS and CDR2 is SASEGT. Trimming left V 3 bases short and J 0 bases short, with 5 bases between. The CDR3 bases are TGTGCCAGCAGTGACAGTTCTAACTATGGCTACACCTTC. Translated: CASSDSSNYGYTF.

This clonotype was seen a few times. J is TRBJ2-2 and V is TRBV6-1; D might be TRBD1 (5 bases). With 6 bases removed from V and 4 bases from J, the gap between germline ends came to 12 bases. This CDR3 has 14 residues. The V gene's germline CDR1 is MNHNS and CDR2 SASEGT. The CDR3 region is CASSVKGVTGELFF. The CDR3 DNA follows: TGTGCCAGCAGCGTAAAAGGGGTCACCGGGGAGCTGTTTTTT.

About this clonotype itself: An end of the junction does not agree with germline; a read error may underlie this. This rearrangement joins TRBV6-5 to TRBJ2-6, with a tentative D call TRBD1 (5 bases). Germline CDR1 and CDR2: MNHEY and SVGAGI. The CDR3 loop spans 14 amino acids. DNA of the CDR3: TGTGCCAGCAGGAAGCTCTCTGGGGCCAACGTCCTGATTTTC. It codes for CASRKLSGANVLIF.

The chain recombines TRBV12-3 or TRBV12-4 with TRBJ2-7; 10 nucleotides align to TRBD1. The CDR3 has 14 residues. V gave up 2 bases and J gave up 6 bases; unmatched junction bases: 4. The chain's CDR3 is CASSLQDRGSEQYF. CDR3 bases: TGTGCCAGCAGTTTACAGGACAGGGGGAGCGAGCAGTACTTC.

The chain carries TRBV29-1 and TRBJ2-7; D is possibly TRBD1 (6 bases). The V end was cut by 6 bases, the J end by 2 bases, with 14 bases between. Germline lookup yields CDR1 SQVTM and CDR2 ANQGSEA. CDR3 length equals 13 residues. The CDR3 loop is CSVKGTLTYEQYF. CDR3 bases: TGCAGCGTAAAGGGGACACTCACCTACGAGCAGTACTTC.

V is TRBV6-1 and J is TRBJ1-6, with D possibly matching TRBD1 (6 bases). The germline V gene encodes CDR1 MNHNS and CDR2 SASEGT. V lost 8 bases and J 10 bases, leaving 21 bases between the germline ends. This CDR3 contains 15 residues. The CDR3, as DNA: TGTGCCAGCGGGACAACTCGTCGAGGAGAATCACCCCTCCACTTT. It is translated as CASGTTRRGESPLHF.

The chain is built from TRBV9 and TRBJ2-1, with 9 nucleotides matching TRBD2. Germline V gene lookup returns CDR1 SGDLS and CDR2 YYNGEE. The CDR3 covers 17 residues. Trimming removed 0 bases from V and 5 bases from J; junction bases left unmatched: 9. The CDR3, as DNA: TGTGCCAGCAGCGTAGCTTCTAGCGGGGTAGTTCACAATGAGCAGTTCTTC. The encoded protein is CASSVASSGVVHNEQFF.

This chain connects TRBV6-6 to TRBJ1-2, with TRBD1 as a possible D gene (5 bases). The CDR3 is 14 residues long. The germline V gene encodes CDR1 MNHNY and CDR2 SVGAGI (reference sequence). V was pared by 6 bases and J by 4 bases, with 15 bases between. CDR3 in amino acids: CASSKGTGSYGYTF. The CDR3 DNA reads TGTGCCAGCAGCAAAGGGACCGGTAGCTATGGCTACACCTTC.

The CDR3 DNA reads TGCAGCGTTGGCGGGGGGGCCTACGAGCAGTACTTC. The encoded protein is CSVGGGAYEQYF. The chain couples TRBV29-1 to TRBJ2-7; 9 nucleotides match TRBD2. Germline assignment: CDR1 SQVTM and CDR2 ANQGSEA. J gave up 2 bases and V 4 bases, and 0 bases lay outside the gene matches. This CDR3 contains 12 residues.

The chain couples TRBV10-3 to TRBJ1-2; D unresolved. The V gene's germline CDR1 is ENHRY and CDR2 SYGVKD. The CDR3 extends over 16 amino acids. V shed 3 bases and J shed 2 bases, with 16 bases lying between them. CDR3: CAISDGSDKNNYGYTF. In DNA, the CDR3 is TGTGCCATCAGTGATGGGTCGGATAAAAACAACTATGGCTACACCTTC.

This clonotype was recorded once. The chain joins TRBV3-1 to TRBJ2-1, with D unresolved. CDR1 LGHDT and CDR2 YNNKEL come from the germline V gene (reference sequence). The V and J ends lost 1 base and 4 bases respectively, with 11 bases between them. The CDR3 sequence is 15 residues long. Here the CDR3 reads CASSQGHQMYNEQFF. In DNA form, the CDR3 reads TGTGCCAGCAGCCAAGGGCACCAAATGTACAATGAGCAGTTCTTC.

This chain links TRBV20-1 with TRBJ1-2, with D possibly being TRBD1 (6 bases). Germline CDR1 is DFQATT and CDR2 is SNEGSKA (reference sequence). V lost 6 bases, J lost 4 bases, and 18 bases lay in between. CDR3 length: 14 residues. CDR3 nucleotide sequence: TGCAGTGCCTCCTCCGACAGGCCCGCCTATGGCTACACCTTC. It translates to CSASSDRPAYGYTF.

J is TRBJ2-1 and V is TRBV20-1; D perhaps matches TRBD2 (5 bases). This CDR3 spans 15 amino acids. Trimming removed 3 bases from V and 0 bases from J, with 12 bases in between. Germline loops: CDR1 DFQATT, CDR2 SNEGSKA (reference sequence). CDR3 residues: CSASRSGNSYNEQFF. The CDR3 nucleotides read TGCAGTGCTAGCAGGTCGGGGAACTCCTACAATGAGCAGTTCTTC.

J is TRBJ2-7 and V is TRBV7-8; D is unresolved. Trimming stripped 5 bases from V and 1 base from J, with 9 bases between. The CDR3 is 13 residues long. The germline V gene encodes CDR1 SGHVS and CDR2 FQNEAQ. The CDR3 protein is CASSQDTSYEQYF. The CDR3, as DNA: TGTGCCAGCAGCCAAGACACTTCCTACGAGCAGTACTTC.

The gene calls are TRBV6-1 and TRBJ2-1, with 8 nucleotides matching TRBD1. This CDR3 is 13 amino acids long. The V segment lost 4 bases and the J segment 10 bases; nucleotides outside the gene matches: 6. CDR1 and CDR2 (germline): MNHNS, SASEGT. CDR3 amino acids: CASSGGQGGEQFF. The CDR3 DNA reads TGTGCCAGCAGTGGCGGACAGGGAGGCGAGCAGTTCTTC.

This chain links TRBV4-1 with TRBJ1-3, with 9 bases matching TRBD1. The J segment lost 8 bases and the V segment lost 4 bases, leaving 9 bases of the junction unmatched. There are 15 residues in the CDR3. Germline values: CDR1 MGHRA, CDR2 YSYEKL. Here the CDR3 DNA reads TGCGCCAGCAGCCTCGCCGGGACAGGGAGGGACACCATATATTTT. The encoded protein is CASSLAGTGRDTIYF.

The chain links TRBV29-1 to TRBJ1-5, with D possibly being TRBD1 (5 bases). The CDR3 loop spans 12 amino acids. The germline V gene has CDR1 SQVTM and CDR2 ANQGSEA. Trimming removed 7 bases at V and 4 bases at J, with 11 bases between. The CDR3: CSGGDVNQPQHF. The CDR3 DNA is TGCAGCGGGGGGGACGTAAATCAGCCCCAGCATTTT.

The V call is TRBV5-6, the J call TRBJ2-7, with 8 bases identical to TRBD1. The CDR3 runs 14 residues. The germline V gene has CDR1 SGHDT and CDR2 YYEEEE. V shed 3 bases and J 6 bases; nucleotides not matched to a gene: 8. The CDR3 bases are TGTGCCAGCAGCTGGCCCGGGACAGGAAGCGAGCAGTACTTC. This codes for CASSWPGTGSEQYF. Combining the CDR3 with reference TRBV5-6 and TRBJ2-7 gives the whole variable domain DAGVTQSPTHLIKTRGQQVTLRCSPKSGHDTVSWYQQALGQGPQFIFQYYEEEERQRGNFPDRFSGHQFPNYSSELNVNALLLGDSALYLCASSWPGTGSEQYFGPGTRLTVT.